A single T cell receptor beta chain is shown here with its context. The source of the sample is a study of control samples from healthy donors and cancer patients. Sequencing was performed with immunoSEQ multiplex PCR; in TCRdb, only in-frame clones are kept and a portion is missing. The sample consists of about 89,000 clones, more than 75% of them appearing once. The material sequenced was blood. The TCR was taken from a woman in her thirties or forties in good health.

CDR3 in amino acids: CASSYNQGAGEQYF. DNA of the CDR3: TGTGCCAGCAGTTACAACCAGGGGGCTGGCGAGCAGTACTTC. The chain uses TRBV6-5 and TRBJ2-7, with TRBD1 matching 8 bases. The germline gives CDR1 MNHEY, CDR2 SVGAGI. V lost 2 bases and J lost 6; bases outside the gene matches: 6. The CDR3 covers 14 residues.